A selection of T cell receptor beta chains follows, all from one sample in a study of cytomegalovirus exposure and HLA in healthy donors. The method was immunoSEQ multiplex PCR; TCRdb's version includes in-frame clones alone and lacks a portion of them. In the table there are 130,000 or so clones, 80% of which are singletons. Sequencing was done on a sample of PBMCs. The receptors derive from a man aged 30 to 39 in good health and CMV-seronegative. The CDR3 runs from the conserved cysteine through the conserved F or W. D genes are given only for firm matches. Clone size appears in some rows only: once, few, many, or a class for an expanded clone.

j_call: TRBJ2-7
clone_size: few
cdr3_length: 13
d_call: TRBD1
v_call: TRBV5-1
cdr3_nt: TGCGCCAGCAGCAGGGACAGGGAATACGAGCAGTACTTC
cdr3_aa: CASSRDREYEQYF

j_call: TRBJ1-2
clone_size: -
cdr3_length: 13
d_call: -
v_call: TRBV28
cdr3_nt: TGTGCCAGCACAGTTTCCAGGATGTATGGCTACACCTTC
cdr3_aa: CASTVSRMYGYTF

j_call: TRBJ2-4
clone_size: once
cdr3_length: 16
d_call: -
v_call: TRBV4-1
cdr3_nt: TGCGCCAGCAGCCAAGACGTGGACCTTGGAAAGAGGGTTCAGTACTTC
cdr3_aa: CASSQDVDLGKRVQYF

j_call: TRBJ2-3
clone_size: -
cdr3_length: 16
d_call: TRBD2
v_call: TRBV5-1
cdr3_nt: TGCGCCAGCAGCGGCGGACTAGCGGGCCTCACAGATACGCAGTATTTT
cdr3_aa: CASSGGLAGLTDTQYF

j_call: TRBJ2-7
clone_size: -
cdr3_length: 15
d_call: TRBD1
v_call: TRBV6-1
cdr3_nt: TGTGCCAGCTGGATCGGGGCAGGGGGCTTCTACGAGCAGTACTTC
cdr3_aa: CASWIGAGGFYEQYF

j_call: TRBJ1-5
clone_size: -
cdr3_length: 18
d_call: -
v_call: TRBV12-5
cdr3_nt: TGTGCTAGTGGTCTCTGCGTAGCTCCGGACAGATGCAATCAGCCCCAGCATTTT
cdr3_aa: CASGLCVAPDRCNQPQHF

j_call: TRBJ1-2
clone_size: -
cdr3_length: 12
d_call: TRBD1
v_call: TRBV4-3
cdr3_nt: TGCGCCAGCAGCCAAGTAGGGGGCGGCTACACCTTC
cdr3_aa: CASSQVGGGYTF

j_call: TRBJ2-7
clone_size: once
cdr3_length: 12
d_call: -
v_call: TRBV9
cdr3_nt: TGTGCCAGCAGTGGCAGCTCCTACGAGCAGTACTTC
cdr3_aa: CASSGSSYEQYF

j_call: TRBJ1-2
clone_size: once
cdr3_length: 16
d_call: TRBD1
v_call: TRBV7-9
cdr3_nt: TGTGCCAGCAGCAACTCAGGGGGGCTAGCTAACTATGGCTACACCTTC
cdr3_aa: CASSNSGGLANYGYTF

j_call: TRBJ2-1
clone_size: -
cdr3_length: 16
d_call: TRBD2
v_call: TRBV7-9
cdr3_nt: TGTGCCAGCAGCCCCCCTTACGGGGGGGCCTACAATGAGCAGTTCTTC
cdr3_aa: CASSPPYGGAYNEQFF

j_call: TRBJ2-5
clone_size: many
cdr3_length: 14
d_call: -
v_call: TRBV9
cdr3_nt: TGTGCCAGCAGCTCAGGGGAGGGGAGAGAGACCCAGTACTTC
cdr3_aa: CASSSGEGRETQYF

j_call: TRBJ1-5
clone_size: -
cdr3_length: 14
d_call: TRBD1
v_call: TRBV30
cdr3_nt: TGTGCCTGGAGTGGGGACAGACCCAATCAGCCCCAGCATTTT
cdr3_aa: CAWSGDRPNQPQHF

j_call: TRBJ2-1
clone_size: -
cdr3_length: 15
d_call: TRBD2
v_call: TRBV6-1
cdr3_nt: TGTGCCAGCAGTGATGTCGCGGGGGGGCCCTATGAGCAGTTCTTC
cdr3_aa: CASSDVAGGPYEQFF

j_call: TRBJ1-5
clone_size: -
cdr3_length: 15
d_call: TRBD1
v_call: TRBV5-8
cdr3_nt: TGTGCCAGCAGCACCGGGGACAGGGGAGATCAGCCCCAGCATTTT
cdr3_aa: CASSTGDRGDQPQHF

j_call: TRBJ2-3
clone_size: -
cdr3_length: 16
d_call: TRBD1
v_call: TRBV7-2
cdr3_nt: TGTGCCAGCAGCTTCGGGACAGGGAGGATCTCAGATACGCAGTATTTT
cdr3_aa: CASSFGTGRISDTQYF

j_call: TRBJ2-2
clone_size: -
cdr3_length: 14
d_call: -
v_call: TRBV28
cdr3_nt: TGTGCCAGCTGGGGGAGGCAAAACACCGGGGAGCTGTTTTTT
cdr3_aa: CASWGRQNTGELFF

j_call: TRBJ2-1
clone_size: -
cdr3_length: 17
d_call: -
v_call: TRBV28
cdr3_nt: TGTGCCAGCAGTTCCCACCGGCTAGCGCCCAATGGGAATGAGCAGTTCTTC
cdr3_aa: CASSSHRLAPNGNEQFF

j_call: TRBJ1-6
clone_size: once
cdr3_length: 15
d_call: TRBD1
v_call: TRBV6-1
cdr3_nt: TGTGCCAGCAGTCCCCGGGACAGGGTTGATTCACCCCTCCACTTT
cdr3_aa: CASSPRDRVDSPLHF

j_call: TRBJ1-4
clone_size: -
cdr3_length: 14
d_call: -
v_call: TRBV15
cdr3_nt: TGTGCCACCAGCAGACAGGAAACTTCTGAAAAACTGTTTTTT
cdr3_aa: CATSRQETSEKLFF

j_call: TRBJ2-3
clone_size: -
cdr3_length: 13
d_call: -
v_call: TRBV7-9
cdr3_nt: TGTGCCAGCAGCTTAATCCGGGGAGATACGCAGTATTTT
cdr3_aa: CASSLIRGDTQYF

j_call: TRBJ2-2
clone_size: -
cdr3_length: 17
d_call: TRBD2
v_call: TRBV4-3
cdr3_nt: TGCGCCAGCAGTTCAAAGGTCGCGGGGGCGAACACCGGGGAGCTGTTTTTT
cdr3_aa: CASSSKVAGANTGELFF

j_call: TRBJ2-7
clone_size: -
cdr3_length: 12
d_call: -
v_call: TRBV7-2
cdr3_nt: TGTGCCAGCACCGACAGCTCCTACGAGCAGTACTTC
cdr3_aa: CASTDSSYEQYF

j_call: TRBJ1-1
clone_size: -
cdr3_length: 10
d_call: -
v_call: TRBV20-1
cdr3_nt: TGCAGTGCTAGTGGGGCAGGCGCTTTCTTT
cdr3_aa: CSASGAGAFF

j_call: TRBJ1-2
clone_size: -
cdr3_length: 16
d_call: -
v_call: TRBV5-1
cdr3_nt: TGCGCCAGCAGCCGACATCAGCAACAGGGTGAGGGTGGCTACACCTTC
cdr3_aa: CASSRHQQQGEGGYTF